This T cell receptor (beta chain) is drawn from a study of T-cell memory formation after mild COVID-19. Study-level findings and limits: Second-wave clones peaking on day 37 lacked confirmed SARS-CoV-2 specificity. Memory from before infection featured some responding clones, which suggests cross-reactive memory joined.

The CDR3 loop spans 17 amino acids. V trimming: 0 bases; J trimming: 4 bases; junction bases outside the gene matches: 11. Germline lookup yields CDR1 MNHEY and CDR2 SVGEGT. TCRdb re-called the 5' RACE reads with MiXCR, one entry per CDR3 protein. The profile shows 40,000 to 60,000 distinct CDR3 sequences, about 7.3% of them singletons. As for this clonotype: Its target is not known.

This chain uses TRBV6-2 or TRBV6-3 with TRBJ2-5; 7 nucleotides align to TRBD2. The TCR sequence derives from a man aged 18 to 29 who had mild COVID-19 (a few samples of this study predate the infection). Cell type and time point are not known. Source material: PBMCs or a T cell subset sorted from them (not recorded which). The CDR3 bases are TGTGCCAGCAGTTACTCTAACGGACTAGGGTCCTCAGAGACCCAGTACTTC. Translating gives CASSYSNGLGSSETQYF.